The text below deals with one TCR beta chain. Its antigen is undetermined. A read error may produce the germline difference seen at one junction end. TCRbeta libraries were built with three rounds of nested PCR, modified from ARM-PCR. TCRdb redid the calling of the multiplex PCR reads with MiXCR, one entry per CDR3 protein. The sample shows 200,000 to 250,000 distinct CDR3 sequences, 71% of them seen only once. This entry comes from a study of tumor and adjacent non-tumor tissue in lung cancer. Points from the study as a whole: In normal lung, the top 100 clones were significantly more dominant than in tumor. Significantly higher TCR diversity was found in tumor than normal lung.

No cell sorting was done before RNA was extracted from the tissue. This CDR3 has 12 residues. Germline loops: CDR1 GTSNPN, CDR2 SVGIG (reference sequence). This receptor was identified in a man aged 60 to 69 with non-small cell lung cancer. Sequencing used lung tumor tissue. The V call is TRBV30, the J call TRBJ1-2; D remains unclear. The CDR3 region is CARSMAFDGYTF. The CDR3, as DNA: TGTGCCCGGAGTATGGCCTTTGATGGCTACACCTTC.